What follows are 16 T cell receptor beta chains derived from one specimen sequenced in a study of blood T cells in healthy people across ages. Sample-barcoded 5' priming and a J-beta primer mix drove a second PCR of roughly 6 to 12 cycles. MiXCR, run by TCRdb on the 5' RACE reads, gives a single entry per CDR3 protein. The sample lists approximately 490,000 distinct CDR3 sequences, 20% to 30% occurring once. The sample was also linked to a second study, of T cells of mothers and their children.

Sequences were obtained from blood. These receptors all stem from a boy aged 10-17 years in good health.

The V call is TRBV9, the J call TRBJ2-5; unclear D gene. The J call is uncertain, as TRBJ2-1 better fits the DNA end. Per germline, CDR1 SGDLS and CDR2 YYNGEE. CDR3 length equals 14 residues. CDR3 region: CASSPSEFEAEQFF. The CDR3 nucleotides are TGTGCCAGCAGCCCCTCGGAGTTTGAGGCCGAGCAGTTCTTC.

The table lists this clonotype with a few counts. This chain connects TRBV27 to TRBJ2-2, with 13 bases that match TRBD2. The germline gives CDR1 MNHEY, CDR2 SMNVEV (reference sequence). Losses at the gene ends were 3 bases for V and 6 bases for J; bases not matched to a gene: 7. The CDR3 is 17 amino acids. CDR3 sequence (DNA): TGTGCCAGCAGTTTTTCTAAGACTAGCGGGAGGTCCGGGGAGCTGTTTTTT. As protein: CASSFSKTSGRSGELFF.

V gene TRBV4-3 combines with J gene TRBJ2-3, with 7 bases that match TRBD2. V shed 1 base, J shed 2 bases, and the junction held 9 bases outside the gene matches. The CDR3 runs 17 residues. The germline gives CDR1 LGHNA, CDR2 YSLEER. The CDR3 here is CASSQGGGVTPTDTQYF. In nucleotides, the CDR3 is TGCGCCAGCAGCCAAGGTGGGGGGGTAACCCCCACAGATACGCAGTATTTT.

The chain joins TRBV28 to TRBJ2-3; 7 nucleotides agree with TRBD1. Trimming took 4 bases from V and 2 from J; bases not matched to a gene: 9. Germline V lookup: CDR1 MDHEN, CDR2 SYDVKM. The CDR3 sequence is 16 residues long. CDR3: CASSWGFGTDTDTQYF. The CDR3 DNA sequence: TGTGCCAGCAGTTGGGGGTTCGGGACAGACACAGATACGCAGTATTTT.

The sample holds a few counts of this clonotype. CDR3 in DNA: TGTGCCAGCAGTTACTCGTCCCAGAGCTCCTACAATGAGCAGTTCTTC. This gives the protein CASSYSSQSSYNEQFF. This rearrangement joins TRBV6-5 to TRBJ2-1, with D unresolved. Between the trimmed V and J ends, which lost 0 bases and 0 bases, there was a span of 9 bases. This CDR3 is built from 16 residues. The germline CDR1 and CDR2 sequences are MNHEY and SVGAGI.

This clonotype was seen more than once but under ten times. The chain joins TRBV29-1 to TRBJ2-2; 8 bases align to TRBD1. V lost 6 bases and J lost 4; bases outside the gene matches: 7. CDR3 length equals 14 residues. Germline lookup yields CDR1 SQVTM and CDR2 ANQGSEA. The DNA for the CDR3 is TGCAGCGTAGACAGGGGCTCGGGCACCGGGGAGCTGTTTTTT. Its protein is CSVDRGSGTGELFF.

This clonotype has more than one count but fewer than ten. The genes are TRBV3-1 and TRBJ1-2; TRBD1 matches at 7 bases. The germline V gene has CDR1 LGHDT and CDR2 YNNKEL (reference sequence). Trimming cost V 4 bases and J 8 bases; bases outside gene matches: 10. The CDR3 loop spans 14 amino acids. The chain's CDR3 is CASSLLTGKSGYTF. In DNA form, the CDR3 reads TGTGCCAGCAGCCTATTGACAGGGAAGTCCGGCTACACCTTC.

This clonotype was observed a few times. The chain employs TRBV7-3 and TRBJ2-3, with 9 bases that match TRBD2. V lost 1 base, J lost 5 bases, and 7 bases stayed unmatched. This CDR3 is built from 16 residues. Germline loops: CDR1 SGHTA, CDR2 FQGTGA. The CDR3 is CASSLKGGRAGDTQYF. In DNA form, the CDR3 reads TGTGCCAGCAGCTTAAAAGGCGGGAGGGCCGGAGATACGCAGTATTTT.

The chain has TRBV6-5 and TRBJ2-5, with a possible D match to TRBD2 (5 bases). Germline-derived CDR1 and CDR2 are MNHEY and SVGAGI. This CDR3 has 13 amino acids. This CDR3 reads CTTARAGQETQYF. The CDR3 DNA is TGTACCACTGCGAGGGCGGGCCAAGAGACCCAGTACTTC.

The table lists this clonotype with a few counts. The chain is built from TRBV29-1 and TRBJ1-2, with 10 nucleotides matching TRBD1. Germline CDR1 reads SQVTM; CDR2 reads ANQGSEA. The CDR3 covers 15 residues. V gave up 7 bases and J gave up 6 bases; unmatched junction bases: 14. CDR3 protein: CSAKEGTGASDGYTF. Written as DNA, the CDR3 is TGCAGCGCAAAAGAGGGGACAGGGGCCTCGGATGGCTACACCTTC.

A few counts support this clonotype. This chain joins TRBV2 and TRBJ2-1, with 7 bases identical to TRBD2. The V gene's germline CDR1 is SNHLY and CDR2 FYNNEI. The V segment lost 1 base and the J segment 4 bases; nucleotides outside the gene matches: 7. The CDR3 extends over 16 amino acids. CDR3 region: CASSEDRDYPYNEQFF. CDR3 DNA sequence: TGTGCCAGCAGTGAAGACCGGGACTACCCGTACAATGAGCAGTTCTTC.

This clonotype was seen a handful of times. The chain has TRBV6-5 and TRBJ1-6; D remains ambiguous. The V gene lost 0 bases and the J gene lost 7 bases, with 4 bases spanning the gap. Germline V gene data show CDR1 as MNHEY and CDR2 as SVGAGI. The CDR3 runs 13 residues. The chain's CDR3 is CASSYSGNSPLHF. For the CDR3, the DNA is TGTGCCAGCAGTTACTCGGGAAATTCACCCCTCCACTTT.

The rearrangement joins TRBV9 to TRBJ1-1; D is unclear. Deletions cut 2 bases from V and 1 base from J, with 6 bases between. Germline V gene data show CDR1 as SGDLS and CDR2 as YYNGEE. The CDR3 is 13 amino acids. The CDR3 spells CASSVSPNTEAFF. The CDR3 coding sequence is TGTGCCAGCAGCGTCTCCCCGAACACTGAAGCTTTCTTT.

This clonotype was recorded a few times. This sequence joins TRBV20-1 and TRBJ1-2; maybe TRBD1 (6 bases). This CDR3 region has 14 residues. CDR1 and CDR2 from the germline V gene are DFQATT and SNEGSKA (reference sequence). The CDR3 sequence is CLDSGALSNYGYTF. For the CDR3, the DNA is TGCCTCGATTCGGGGGCGCTATCTAACTATGGCTACACCTTC.

This clonotype was seen a handful of times. This chain uses TRBV7-2 with TRBJ2-1, with TRBD2 identical over 13 bases. The CDR3 is 15 residues long. Germline values: CDR1 SGHTA, CDR2 FQGNSA. The V and J ends lost 1 base and 8 bases, in that order; junction bases with no gene match: 2. CDR3 in amino acids: CASSLGTSGSYEQFF. CDR3 nucleotides: TGTGCCAGCAGCTTAGGGACTAGCGGGAGTTATGAGCAGTTCTTC.

The count of this clonotype is one. J is TRBJ2-7 and V is TRBV27; 8 bases map to TRBD1. Germline CDR1 reads MNHEY; CDR2 reads SMNVEV (reference sequence). This CDR3 spans 16 amino acids. V was pared by 0 bases and J by 1 base, with 5 bases of the junction left unmatched. Written as DNA, the CDR3 is TGTGCCAGCAGTTTATCTGGACAGGGATGTTCCTACGAGCAGTACTTC. Translating it yields CASSLSGQGCSYEQYF.